This is a list of T cell receptor beta chains from one sample in a study of T cells expressing NK-cell markers. No DNA is given; TCRdb re-called the 5' RACE reads and lists each CDR3 protein once. The sample's table shows 440,000 or so distinct CDR3 sequences. Sequencing used blood T cells: a sorted CD56 or NKG2C T cell subset, CD4+ or CD8+ T cells, or bulk PBMC T cells (not recorded which). All receptors derive from a woman between 18 and 70 years old in good health. The CDR3 runs from the conserved cysteine through the conserved F or W. Each record gives: J gene, V gene, CDR3 length, CDR3 protein.

>TRBJ1-5|TRBV12-3/TRBV12-4|14
CASRGRGSNQPQHF
>TRBJ1-2|TRBV28|12
CASSIQGFGYTF
>TRBJ1-2|TRBV27|14
CASRPPRAPYGYTF
>TRBJ2-2|TRBV20-1|14
CSARDRGETGELFF
>TRBJ1-1|TRBV19|15
CASSMAGTVYTEAFF
>TRBJ1-1|TRBV3-1|12
CASRDMAGEAFF
>TRBJ2-7|TRBV20-1|16
CSARAAGRGGGYEQYF
>TRBJ1-5|TRBV4-1|15
CASSHAGTGDQPQHF
>TRBJ2-2|TRBV28|16
CASSFPGTPRTGELFF
>TRBJ2-7|TRBV20-1|14
CSAQTGGAPYEQYF
>TRBJ1-1|TRBV5-1|12
CASRGAGTEAFF
>TRBJ2-6|TRBV20-1|16
CSARDHGTSGANVLTF
>TRBJ2-3|TRBV7-2|18
CASSSSGSLTSSTDTQYF
>TRBJ2-1|TRBV1|17
CTTQLAASPFSYNEQFF
>TRBJ2-3|TRBV20-1|12
CSPTSPPGTQYF
>TRBJ2-1|TRBV20-1|11
CSADWGDEQFF
>TRBJ2-3|TRBV7-2|16
CASSVQSGDGADTQYF
>TRBJ1-4|TRBV6-5|15
CASSYRRDRSEKLFF
>TRBJ2-2|TRBV7-3|15
CASSLTAGGFGELFF
>TRBJ1-2|TRBV5-1|16
CASSLNKPEPYYGYTF
>TRBJ1-3|TRBV29-1|13
CSGSVISGNTIYF
>TRBJ2-3|TRBV28|13
CASKGLYSDTQYF
>TRBJ2-1|TRBV5-1|16
CASSGGSGFSYNEQFF
>TRBJ2-4|TRBV7-8|17
CASSPNQGALAKNIQYF
>TRBJ2-3|TRBV7-3|17
CASSLSPSGERTDTQYF
>TRBJ2-3|TRBV25-1|11
CASTEGDTQYF
>TRBJ2-1|TRBV7-3|15
CASSLTLAGLSEQFF
>TRBJ2-3|TRBV12-3/TRBV12-4|13
CASSLLRWDTQYF
>TRBJ2-3|TRBV4-2|14
CASSQDLSPDTQYF
>TRBJ2-5|TRBV28|15
CASSYLRTSGETQYF
>TRBJ1-4|TRBV20-1|13
CSASRGPYEKLFF
>TRBJ2-7|TRBV20-1|15
CSARLETSGRYEQYF
>TRBJ2-3|TRBV2|15
CASSLLAAYTDTQYF
>TRBJ2-1|TRBV20-1|13
CSADVSSYNEQFF
>TRBJ2-2|TRBV7-2|14
CASRPHRDTGELFF
>TRBJ1-1|TRBV15|15
CATSRTRGGNTEAFF